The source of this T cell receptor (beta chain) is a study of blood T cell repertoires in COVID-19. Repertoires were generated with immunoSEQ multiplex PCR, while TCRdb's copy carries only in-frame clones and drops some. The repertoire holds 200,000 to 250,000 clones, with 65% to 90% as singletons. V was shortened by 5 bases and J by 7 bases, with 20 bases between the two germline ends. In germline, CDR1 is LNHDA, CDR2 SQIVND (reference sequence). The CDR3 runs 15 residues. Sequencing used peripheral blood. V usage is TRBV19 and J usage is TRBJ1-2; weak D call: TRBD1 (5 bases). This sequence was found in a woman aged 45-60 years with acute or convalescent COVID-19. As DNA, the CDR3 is TGTGCCAGTAGTGACCGGCGGGGGTTAAGTCGTGGCTACACCTTC. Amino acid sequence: CASSDRRGLSRGYTF.